These T cell receptor beta chains were read from a single sample in a study. TCRdb reprocessed the 5' RACE reads via MiXCR and lists one record per CDR3 protein. The table lists about 64,000 distinct CDR3 sequences, around a fifth of them singletons. Sequenced: memory CD4+ T cells sorted from a lymph node. These receptor sequences come from a female donor with breast cancer. The CDR3 runs from the conserved cysteine through the conserved F or W. Each record gives: CDR3 DNA, CDR3 protein, clone size, D gene, J gene, V gene. The D gene is left open where the match is weak. Some rows mark clone size as missing; the rest say once, few, many or name a class of expanded clone.

cdr3_nt: TGTGCCAGCAGCCGGAGACTAGCGGGCTACTACGAGCAGTACTTC
cdr3_aa: CASSRRLAGYYEQYF
clone_size: -
d_call: TRBD2
j_call: TRBJ2-7
v_call: TRBV28

cdr3_nt: TGTGCCAGCAGCCCTTCCCAGGGCGTGGACTATGGCTACACCTTC
cdr3_aa: CASSPSQGVDYGYTF
clone_size: -
d_call: -
j_call: TRBJ1-2
v_call: TRBV7-8

cdr3_nt: TGCGCCAGCAGCTTGGGGGAAAGCGGCGGCTACACCTTC
cdr3_aa: CASSLGESGGYTF
clone_size: -
d_call: -
j_call: TRBJ1-2
v_call: TRBV5-1

cdr3_nt: TGTGCCAGCAGCCCGACAGTCAATCAGCCCCAGCATTTT
cdr3_aa: CASSPTVNQPQHF
clone_size: few
d_call: -
j_call: TRBJ1-5
v_call: TRBV7-2

cdr3_nt: TGCAGTGCTAGCCCCCTAGCGGGATACGAGCAGTACTTC
cdr3_aa: CSASPLAGYEQYF
clone_size: -
d_call: TRBD2
j_call: TRBJ2-7
v_call: TRBV20-1

cdr3_nt: TGTGCCAGCAGCCGCGTAGGAAGGGGGCGCGAGGAGACCCAGTACTTC
cdr3_aa: CASSRVGRGREETQYF
clone_size: -
d_call: TRBD1
j_call: TRBJ2-5
v_call: TRBV5-6

cdr3_nt: TGTGCCAGCAGCTTAAAGGCGGGGAATTCACCCCTCCACTTT
cdr3_aa: CASSLKAGNSPLHF
clone_size: few
d_call: -
j_call: TRBJ1-6
v_call: TRBV7-3

cdr3_nt: TGCGCCAGCAGCTTAAACAGGGAAACGGATGGCTACACCTTC
cdr3_aa: CASSLNRETDGYTF
clone_size: many
d_call: -
j_call: TRBJ1-2
v_call: TRBV5-1

cdr3_nt: TGCAGTTCCATGGTGGCCGGGACTAGCGGGAATTCGAACACCGGGGAGCTGTTTTTT
cdr3_aa: CSSMVAGTSGNSNTGELFF
clone_size: few
d_call: TRBD2
j_call: TRBJ2-2
v_call: TRBV20-1

cdr3_nt: TGTGCCAGCAGTTGGGGACGCGAAGCTTTCTTT
cdr3_aa: CASSWGREAFF
clone_size: -
d_call: -
j_call: TRBJ1-1
v_call: TRBV6-5